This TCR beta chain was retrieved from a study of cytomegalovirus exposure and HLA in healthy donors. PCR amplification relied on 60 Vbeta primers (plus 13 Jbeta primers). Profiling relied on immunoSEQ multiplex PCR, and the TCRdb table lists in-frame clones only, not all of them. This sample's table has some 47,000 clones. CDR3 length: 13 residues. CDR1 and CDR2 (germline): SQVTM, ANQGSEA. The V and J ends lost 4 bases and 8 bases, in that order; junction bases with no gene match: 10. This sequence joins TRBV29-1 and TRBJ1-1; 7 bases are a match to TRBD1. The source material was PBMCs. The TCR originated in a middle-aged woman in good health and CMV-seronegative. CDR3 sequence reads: CSVVIGTAHEAFF. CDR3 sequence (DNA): TGCAGCGTTGTAATCGGGACAGCACACGAAGCTTTCTTT. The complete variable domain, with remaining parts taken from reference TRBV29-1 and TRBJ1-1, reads SAVISQKPSRDICQRGTSLTIQCQVDSQVTMMFWYRQQPGQSLTLIATANQGSEATYESGFVIDKFPISRPNLTFSTLTVSNMSPEDSSIYLCSVVIGTAHEAFFGQGTRLTVV.